A selection of T cell receptor beta chains follows, all from one sample in a study of a mutant IDH1 vaccine in newly diagnosed glioma. Measured with immunoSEQ multiplex PCR; TCRdb has only the in-frame clones, and not every one. Of under 45,000 clones listed, 75% to 85% are singletons. Their recognized antigens are unknown. Sample: PBMCs, taken from a glioma patient whose treatment included an IDH1 peptide vaccine. The source of these receptors is a man aged 50 or older with glioma. CDR3s include the opening cysteine and the closing phenylalanine or tryptophan.

J: TRBJ2-3
V: TRBV5-1
CDR3: CASSAGTDSFSTDTQYF

J: TRBJ2-5
V: TRBV29-1
CDR3: CSVTGTSGGTLETQYF

J: TRBJ2-5
V: TRBV11-2
CDR3: CASRPQGGETQYF

J: TRBJ2-5
V: TRBV4-3
CDR3: CASSQDAGGVYF

J: TRBJ1-1
V: TRBV10-3
CDR3: CAISDPFGANTEAFF

J: TRBJ2-5
V: TRBV2
CDR3: CASSGGPQETQYF

J: TRBJ1-1
V: TRBV5-1
CDR3: CASSPIRGTNEAFF

J: TRBJ2-5
V: TRBV5-1
CDR3: CASSIRTAGATQYF

J: TRBJ2-5
V: TRBV11-3
CDR3: CASSLGGQSWETQYF

J: TRBJ1-3
V: TRBV6-1
CDR3: CASSLDGTSGNTIYF

J: TRBJ1-2
V: TRBV30
CDR3: CAWTGTANYGYTF

J: TRBJ2-2
V: TRBV30
CDR3: CALSQHGELFF

J: TRBJ1-1
V: TRBV7-9
CDR3: CASSLPPNTEAFF

J: TRBJ1-2
V: TRBV7-6
CDR3: CASSVVGQAVMGYTF

J: TRBJ1-4
V: TRBV10-3
CDR3: CAISDSGITTNEKLFF

J: TRBJ2-7
V: TRBV5-5
CDR3: CASSSREGRFEQYF

J: TRBJ2-6
V: TRBV2
CDR3: CAGSPSGANVLTF

J: TRBJ2-1
V: TRBV6-5
CDR3: CASRRQGAYSEQFF

J: TRBJ2-7
V: TRBV30
CDR3: CACQGGGDSYEQYF

J: TRBJ1-2
V: TRBV2
CDR3: CASMRGSNYGYTF

J: TRBJ2-5
V: TRBV30
CDR3: CAWSGGETQYF

J: TRBJ2-7
V: TRBV5-1
CDR3: CASSLGPPRGSYEQYF

J: TRBJ2-7
V: TRBV18
CDR3: CASSPQGEEQYF

J: TRBJ2-7
V: TRBV6-1
CDR3: CAILSPLYEQYF

J: TRBJ1-1
V: TRBV7-9
CDR3: CASSSWVEAFF

J: TRBJ2-1
V: TRBV15
CDR3: CATSRGKGNEQFF

J: TRBJ1-1
V: TRBV2
CDR3: CARTRGVNTEAFF

J: TRBJ2-2
V: TRBV5-6
CDR3: CASSFVTDTGELFF

J: TRBJ1-2
V: TRBV7-9
CDR3: CASSPRGNYGYTF

J: TRBJ2-2
V: TRBV11-3
CDR3: CATRGTGELFF

J: TRBJ2-7
V: TRBV2
CDR3: CATVLTGGTYEQYF

J: TRBJ2-7
V: TRBV4-1
CDR3: CASSQFPGQGFHEQYF

J: TRBJ1-6
V: TRBV9
CDR3: CASSPPDSPLHF

J: TRBJ2-1
V: TRBV30
CDR3: CAWSLPGLYEQFF

J: TRBJ1-5
V: TRBV6-1
CDR3: CASSELNQPQHF

J: TRBJ1-6
V: TRBV2
CDR3: CASRNEGDSPLHF

J: TRBJ1-5
V: TRBV6-5
CDR3: CASSGTVGNQPQHF

J: TRBJ2-1
V: TRBV18
CDR3: CASSPTGTGFFYEQFF

J: TRBJ2-7
V: TRBV7-2
CDR3: CASSLPPRYEQYF

J: TRBJ1-4
V: TRBV7-9
CDR3: CASSLVTGKLFF

J: TRBJ1-5
V: TRBV15
CDR3: CATSRGNSNQPQHF